The clone carrying this TCR beta chain came up a few times. The antigen is undetermined. These data come from a study of blood T cells in healthy people across ages. Study findings and constraints: Considered underestimates were the diversity estimates obtained from one million T cells.

The use of a sample-barcoded 5' primer and a J-beta primer mix characterized a second PCR of roughly 6 to 12 cycles. Each cDNA was tagged by a template-switch adaptor containing 12 random nucleotides. TCRdb called the 5' RACE reads again in MiXCR, with one record for every CDR3 protein. This sample yields 1.5 million to 2 million distinct CDR3 sequences, of which about two fifths are seen a single time; more than 20% belongs to the top ten. V lost 4 bases and J 0 bases, leaving 12 bases between the germline ends. The CDR3 runs 15 residues. Germline CDR1 and CDR2: SGHRS and YFSETQ. Sequencing was performed on blood. This sequence was found in a human donor in good health. The genes are TRBV5-1 and TRBJ2-3; weak D call: TRBD1 (6 bases). The CDR3 nucleotides are TGCGCCAGCAGCCCCTTGGGGGCCAGCACAGATACGCAGTATTTT. Its protein is CASSPLGASTDTQYF. The whole variable domain, remainder taken from reference TRBV5-1 and TRBJ2-3, is KAGVTQTPRYLIKTRGQQVTLSCSPISGHRSVSWYQQTPGQGLQFLFEYFSETQRNKGNFPGRFSGRQFSNSRSEMNVSTLELGDSALYLCASSPLGASTDTQYFGPGTRLTVL.